This T cell receptor (beta chain) was recorded in a study of human T cells and chemical hapten exposure (dated by TCRdb to the early 2020s). For context, the study as a whole: For sensitization, 2% DPC in acetone was applied to a roughly 2 cm by roughly 2 cm area of upper inner arm skin. Patch testing was performed on the upper back with Finn chambers containing 0.01% DPC, and the patch tests were scored after 6 days according to International Contact Dermatitis Research Group standards. Throughout the study period of roughly five months, patients also received therapeutic DPC doses to the scalp every week. Blood for TCR sequencing was provided by twenty-nine alopecia patients at one to four time points (pre-sensitization, 2, 6 and 24 weeks). Libraries were pooled for sequencing, and per-sample TCR yields varied mainly because of small differences in library volumes within the pool. Most of the patients in the cohort were female, and the cohort covered alopecia areata with under or over 50% scalp involvement, alopecia totalis and alopecia universalis. Blood samples were taken from patients before sensitization (week 0) and at 2, 6 and about 24 weeks after DPC sensitization. Peripheral blood TCR repertoire changes were tracked in vivo in alopecia patients during primary and secondary sensitization to the hapten diphenylcyclopropenone (DPC).

Points the paper makes about the study in general: Compared with pre-sensitization or healthy control sets, expanded TCRs formed significantly more large CDR3 similarity clusters, which is consistent with antigen-driven responses. Patch test score correlated positively with the number of PT1 expanded TCRs, reaching significance at thresholds 8, 16 and 32 but not at 4. The number of TCRs above 1 in 1000 frequency did not change with DPC sensitization; there was no evidence of global repertoire structure alterations. After repeated subsampling, the strength of the expansion versus patch-test correlation and the threshold at which it became significant changed. Alopecia, a presumed autoimmune disease, was present in all patients, so the immune response of the patients might differ from that of healthy individuals.

On this clonotype: Its antigen is unknown. Per-nucleotide qualities are absent, and no much larger clonotype sits a single base away.

CDR1 is given as SGDLS and CDR2 as YYNGEE, both from the germline V gene. V loses 0 bases of germline sequence and J loses 3 bases, and the interval between the two ends is 17 bases. The CDR3 covers 17 residues, taking in both the cysteine and the phenylalanine. This entry keeps only the CDR3 DNA: 51 bases, framed from base 1. Libraries were constructed by RACE. Sequencing took place on a NextSeq 500. Library preparation attached unique molecular identifiers to individual cDNA molecules for quantitative, reproducible TCR counting. Each blood RNA sample was used to sequence both TCR alpha and TCR beta chains. The original pipeline was this. The median number of TCRs per sample was approximately 98,000, ranging from roughly 23,224 to 690,600. V, J and CDR3 annotation of the TCR reads was carried out using the Decombinator software suite. Every sample was subsampled to the same number of TCRs (28,000) for the PS versus PT1 abundance plots. Expanded TCRs were defined as absent before sensitization and observed at least eight times at the 2-week time point. TCRdb reprocessing: public reads trimmed at Q25 with fastp, clones called with MiXCR, in-frame beta chains kept. Rows with one shared CDR3 protein collapse into an entry with the most common genes and DNA. Clone size and V and J calls follow TCRdb, not the original study. In this sample the table shows about 350,000 distinct CDR3 sequences, around 5.5% of which occur a single time. Under 9.5% of the sample comes from the top ten.

According to the study, the label for this sample's time point signals: pre-sensitization, week 0. The treatment or condition label on this specimen signifies: therapeutic diphenylcyclopropenone sensitization with weekly scalp DPC. At every patch-test visit, the blood draw took place before the patch test was put on. Patients were considered eligible if aged 18 to 70, diagnosed with alopecia and deemed suitable for DPC therapy, and patients were excluded if pregnant. Unfractionated whole blood was collected in Tempus Blood RNA tubes, and total RNA was extracted from that blood. The rearrangement combines TRBV9 with TRBJ2-3; the D gene is perhaps TRBD2, from 7 matching bases. The clonotype comes from a woman in her late teens or twenties with alopecia areata. Some clones in this sample may be carry-over from other donors' samples. Sequencing was performed on whole blood, taken in connection with sensitization to the hapten diphenylcyclopropenone (DPC). The nucleotides are TGTGCCAGCAGCGTAGAGGGGTGGGCGGGGGCGACAGATACGCAGTATTTT. Its translation is CASSVEGWAGATDTQYF.